Following are 2 T cell receptor beta chains from one sample sequenced in a study of T-cell memory formation after mild COVID-19. From the 5' RACE reads, TCRdb called clonotypes with MiXCR, one entry per CDR3 protein. Here the sample spans under 300 distinct CDR3 sequences, 93% being singletons. The specimen sequenced was PBMCs or a T cell subset sorted from them (not recorded which). Source of these receptors: an adult who had mild COVID-19 (a few samples of this study predate the infection). Cell type and time point are not known.

This rearrangement joins TRBV13 to TRBJ1-1; D not resolved. The CDR3 contains 16 residues. Germline values: CDR1 PRHDT, CDR2 FYEKMQ (reference sequence). Trimming removed 3 bases at V and 0 bases at J, with 14 bases between. CDR3 residues: CASSFTGFDMNTEAFF. For the CDR3, the DNA is TGTGCCAGCAGCTTCACTGGGTTCGACATGAACACTGAAGCTTTCTTT.

The V call is TRBV18, the J call TRBJ2-3, with D possibly being TRBD2 (5 bases). V was clipped by 0 bases and J by 2 bases, with 12 bases between them. The CDR3 runs 16 residues. CDR1 and CDR2 (germline): KGHSH, LQKENI. The CDR3 loop is CASSPPSAENTDTQYF. The DNA of the CDR3 is TGTGCCAGCTCACCACCGTCAGCGGAAAACACAGATACGCAGTATTTT.